Given below is one TCR beta chain in context. This CDR3 is 15 amino acids long. Per germline, CDR1 KGHSH and CDR2 LQKENI. Trimming at V came to 0 bases and at J to 4 bases, leaving 3 bases not matched to a gene. This record comes from a study of shared clonotypes between healthy human individuals. Every donor, a Caucasian adult, lived in Nashville, Tennessee. CD4+ cells yielded CD45RA+ naive and CD45RA-negative memory subsets. Using immunoSEQ multiplex PCR, the repertoire was profiled, and TCRdb retains in-frame clones only, with some absent. The profile shows 2 million to 2.5 million clones, approximately 90% of them singletons.

The genes are TRBV18 and TRBJ1-1; 9 bases align to TRBD1. The sequencing sample was made of naive CD4+ T cells from PBMCs. The subset: CD45RA+ positively selected. This TCR derives from a man between 18 and 35 years old in good health. Some clones in this sample may be carry-over from other donors' samples. The CDR3 sequence: CASSPPGTGPTEAFF. CDR3 coding DNA: TGTGCCAGCTCACCACCGGGGACAGGGCCCACTGAAGCTTTCTTT.